This T cell receptor beta chain is drawn from a study of T cell responses to AZD1222 COVID-19 vaccine (dated by TCRdb to 2020 to 2023). Looking at the study overall: TCR sequencing was performed for over 230 trial participants, of whom around 210 were given two doses of AZD1222 and approximately 25 were given two doses of MenACWY control vaccine. Enrollment into the trials was organized by age into subgroups of 18-55, 56-69 and 70-plus years, and those subgroups contained roughly 150, 30 and 60 TCR-sequenced participants, respectively.

As for this clone: The antigen it binds to is not known. Base qualities are not provided; no much larger clone lies one nucleotide away.

The CDR3, from cysteine to phenylalanine, totals 12 residues. Of all the DNA, just the CDR3 is kept, 36 bases in frame from base 1. The germline V gene gives CDR1 as KGHSH and CDR2 as LQKENI. Trimming accounts for 5 bases at V and 13 bases at J, while the number of junction bases matched to no gene is 8. The CDR3 regions of human TCRbeta chains were subjected to immunosequencing. The published analysis was carried out like this. Repertoire TCRs were checked for matches against a reference library of SARS-CoV-2-specific TCRs that had been generated using the MIRA antigen-specificity platform. Breadth was defined as the fraction of unique TCRs that were SARS-CoV-2-associated, and depth was defined as the fraction of total T cells that were SARS-CoV-2-associated. Using the MIRA data, every spike-specific TCR was mapped to the spike region that the TCR reacted to and assigned to either a CD4 or a CD8 class. Log10-transformed breadth and depth values were compared by one-way ANOVA with Sidak's multiple comparisons tests. The source is immuneACCESS, and TCRdb retained only in-frame sequences with V and J called. Part of the clones is not carried over; for the studies checked, unresolved V genes explain less than half of this, and the remainder is unexplained. The V and J calls and clone size come from that table; D and trimming were worked out from the DNA. For this sample the table gives 90,000 to 120,000 clones, of which around 86% were detected only once. The top ten hold 3.3% of the sample.

The time point label, as the study defines it: about 28 days (+/-7) after the second vaccine dose. The treatment or condition label corresponds to: meningococcal conjugate vaccine given as trial control. Vaccinee samples were obtained from the UK trials COV001 and COV002, which included a single-blind randomized controlled phase 2/3 trial of AZD1222 (ChAdOx1 nCoV-19) in healthy adults. Trial participant PBMC samples were collected at day 0 and day 28 after the second dose for TCRbeta chain sequencing. The study at large found these results: Epitopes outside the regions mutated in the B.1.351 and B.1.1.7 variants were reportedly recognized by nearly half of the unique spike-specific TCRs. Vaccine-associated CD4 TCRs spanned the whole spike protein, with dominant responses in regions 160-218 and 743-854. Most participants were white British and females outnumbered males, and the authors suggested that clonal diversity may have been underestimated. Because no samples from the day 14 peak response were available, repertoires could be characterized only after the peak T cell response. Conclusions about previously exposed vaccinees are limited because only five to seven AZD1222 recipients were SARS-CoV-2 seropositive at baseline. A significant rise in spike-specific TCR breadth and depth was observed after two AZD1222 doses relative to day 0 and relative to MenACWY recipients. In the small 56-69-year group, the increase in depth fell short of significance, most likely because of low power.

The chain employs TRBV18 and TRBJ2-7; TRBD1 matches 10 bases in the middle. Source: peripheral blood, taken 28 days after the second dose of the MenACWY control vaccine. The clonotype was recovered from an adult who received the MenACWY meningococcal vaccine as a control. The CDR3 protein sequence reads: CASSIGTGALYF. In nucleotides, the sequence is TGTGCCAGCTCAATAGGGACAGGGGCCCTCTACTTC. This CDR3, with the reference TRBV18 and TRBJ2-7 proteins standing in past its ends, gives the full variable domain NAGVMQNPRHLVRRRGQEARLRCSPMKGHSHVYWYRQLPEEGLKFMVYLQKENIIDESGMPKERFSAEFPKEGPSILRIQQVVRGDSAAYFCASSIGTGALYFGPGTRLTVT.